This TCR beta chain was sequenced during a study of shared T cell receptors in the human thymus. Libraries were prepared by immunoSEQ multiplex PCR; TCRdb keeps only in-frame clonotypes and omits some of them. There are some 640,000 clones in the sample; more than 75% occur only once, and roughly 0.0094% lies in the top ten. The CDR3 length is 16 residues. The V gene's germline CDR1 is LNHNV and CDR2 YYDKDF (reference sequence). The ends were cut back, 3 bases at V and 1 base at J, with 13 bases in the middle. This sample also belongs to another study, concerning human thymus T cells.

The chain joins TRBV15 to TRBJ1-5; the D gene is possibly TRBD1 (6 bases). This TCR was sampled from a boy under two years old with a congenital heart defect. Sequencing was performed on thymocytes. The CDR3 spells CATSSGPGHSNQPQHF. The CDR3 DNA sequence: TGTGCCACCAGCAGTGGGCCGGGACACAGCAATCAGCCCCAGCATTTT.